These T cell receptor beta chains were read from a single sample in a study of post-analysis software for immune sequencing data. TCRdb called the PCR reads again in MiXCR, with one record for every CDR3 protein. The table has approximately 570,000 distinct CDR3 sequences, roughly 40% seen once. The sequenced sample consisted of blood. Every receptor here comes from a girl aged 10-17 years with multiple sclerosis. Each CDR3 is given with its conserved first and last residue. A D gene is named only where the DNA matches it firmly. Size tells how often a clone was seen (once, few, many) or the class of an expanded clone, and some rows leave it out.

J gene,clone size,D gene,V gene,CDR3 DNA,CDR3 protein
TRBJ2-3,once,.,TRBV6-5,TGTGCCAGCAGTTACTCGATTGGTCTAGCGAAAAGCACAGATACGCAGTATTTT,CASSYSIGLAKSTDTQYF
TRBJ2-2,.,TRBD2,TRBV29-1,TGCAGCGTTGAAAGTAGCGGGGCCGGGGCCGGGGAGCTGTTTTTT,CSVESSGAGAGELFF
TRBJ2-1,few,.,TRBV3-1,TGTGCCAGCAGCCAAGAAAGGCTCAAGGTTTCCGGGAACGACAATGAGCAGTTCTTC,CASSQERLKVSGNDNEQFF
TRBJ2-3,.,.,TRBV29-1,TGCAGCGTTGAACCAGGTGGTAGGGGCCAAGAGCCAGATACGCAGTATTTT,CSVEPGGRGQEPDTQYF
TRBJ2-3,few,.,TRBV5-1,TGCGCCAGCAGCTTGGTGGGGTACACAGATACGCAGTATTTT,CASSLVGYTDTQYF
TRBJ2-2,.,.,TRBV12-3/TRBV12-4,TGTGCCAGCAGTTTGGACAGGGCGGGGGACACCGGGGAGCTGTTTTTT,CASSLDRAGDTGELFF
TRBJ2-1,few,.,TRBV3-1,TGTGCCAGCAGCCCCCAGGGTGCTGGGCAGTTCTTC,CASSPQGAGQFF
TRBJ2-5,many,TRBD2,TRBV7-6,TGTGCCAGCAGCTCCACACCACCGAGAGCGGGAGTGATTCAAGAGACCCAGTACTTC,CASSSTPPRAGVIQETQYF
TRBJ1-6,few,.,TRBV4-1,TGCGCCAGCAGCCAAGATCCTGTCTCAATAGGATCACCCCTCCACTTT,CASSQDPVSIGSPLHF
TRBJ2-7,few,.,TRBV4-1,TGCGCCAGCAGCCAAGACACGAGGATGTACTTC,CASSQDTRMYF
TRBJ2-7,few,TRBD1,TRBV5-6,TGTGCCAGCAGCTTAAAGGGGGCCTCTTACGAGCAGTACTTC,CASSLKGASYEQYF
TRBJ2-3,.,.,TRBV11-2,TGTGCCAGCAGCTTCGACAGGATCACAGATACGCAGTATTTT,CASSFDRITDTQYF
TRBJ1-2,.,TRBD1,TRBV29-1,TGCAGCGTTGAAGACTCCCGGGACAGGGGTAACCCGAACTATGGCTACACCTTC,CSVEDSRDRGNPNYGYTF
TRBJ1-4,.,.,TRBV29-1,TGCAGCGTCCCCCAGGGATCCGCAACTAATGAAAAACTGTTTTTT,CSVPQGSATNEKLFF
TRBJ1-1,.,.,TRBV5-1,TGCGCCAGCAGCGTCCAGGGGATGAACACTGAAGCTTTCTTT,CASSVQGMNTEAFF
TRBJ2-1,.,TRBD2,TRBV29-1,TGCAGCGTTGAAGGGAGCGGGAGGACGAGCTCCTACAATGAGCAGTTCTTC,CSVEGSGRTSSYNEQFF
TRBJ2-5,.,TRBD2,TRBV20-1,TGCAGTGCTGGACTAGCGGGAGTAGGGGAGACCCAGTACTTC,CSAGLAGVGETQYF
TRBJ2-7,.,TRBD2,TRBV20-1,TGCAGTGCTACGGGACTAGCGGGACATATCGAGCAGTACTTC,CSATGLAGHIEQYF
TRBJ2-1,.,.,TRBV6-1,TGTGCCAGCAGTGAAGGGTGGGGGGCGTACAATGAGCAGTTCTTC,CASSEGWGAYNEQFF
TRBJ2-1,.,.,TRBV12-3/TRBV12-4,TGTGCCAGCAGTTTATGGGACAAAGGTGGCAATGAGCAGTTCTTC,CASSLWDKGGNEQFF
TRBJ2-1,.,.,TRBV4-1,TGCCCCAGCAGCCAAGGGGGAAACGAGCAGTTCTTC,CPSSQGGNEQFF
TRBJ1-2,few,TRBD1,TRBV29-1,TGCAGCGTAGACACAGGGGGTGGCTACACCTTC,CSVDTGGGYTF
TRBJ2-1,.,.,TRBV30,TGTGCCTGGAAGAGGCTTGGAGACAATGAGCAGTTCTTC,CAWKRLGDNEQFF
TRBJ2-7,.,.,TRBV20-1,TGCAGTGCCAAGGGCGACAGGAGCTACGAGCAGTACTTC,CSAKGDRSYEQYF
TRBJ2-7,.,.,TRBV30,TGTGCCTTGAGACAGAACCTCTACGAGCAGTACTTC,CALRQNLYEQYF
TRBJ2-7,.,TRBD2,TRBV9,TGTGCCAGCAGCGTAGCTAGGACTAGCGGACCCTACGAGCAGTACTTC,CASSVARTSGPYEQYF
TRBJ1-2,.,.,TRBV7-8,TGTGCCAGCAGCTTAGCTAGCCTAGGCGGAACATATGGCTACACCTTC,CASSLASLGGTYGYTF
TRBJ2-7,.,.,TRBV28,TGTGCCAGCAGTTTCCGGCGGGTCACCTACGAGCAGTACTTC,CASSFRRVTYEQYF
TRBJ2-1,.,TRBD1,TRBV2,TGTGCCAGCCTGCCGGGGGACAGGGAAGTAAATGAGCAGTTCTTC,CASLPGDREVNEQFF
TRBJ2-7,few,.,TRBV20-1,TGCAGTGCACAAGGGGGTGGCGAGCAGTACTTC,CSAQGGGEQYF
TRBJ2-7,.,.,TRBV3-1,TGTGCCAGCAGCCAAGATAATGCGGGCGACGAGCAGTACTTC,CASSQDNAGDEQYF
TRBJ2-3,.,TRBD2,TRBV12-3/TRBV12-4,TGTGCCAGCAGACCAAGCGGGGGCGGCACAGATACGCAGTATTTT,CASRPSGGGTDTQYF
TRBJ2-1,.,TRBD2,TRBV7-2,TGTGCCAGCAGCCTACGACTAGCGGGAGGGATGTATGAGCCGTTCTTC,CASSLRLAGGMYEPFF
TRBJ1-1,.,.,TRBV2,TGTGCCAGCAGGGGAGACCCCGCGAATACTGAAGCTTTCTTT,CASRGDPANTEAFF
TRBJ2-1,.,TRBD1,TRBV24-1,TGTGCCACCAGTGACCGTGGACAGGGCTCCTACAATGAGCAGTTCTTC,CATSDRGQGSYNEQFF
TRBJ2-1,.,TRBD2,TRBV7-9,TGTGCCAGCAGCTTCGCGGGAGGCCGGCGGGAGCAGTTCTTC,CASSFAGGRREQFF
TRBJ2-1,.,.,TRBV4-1,TGCGCCAGCAGCCGCCTTGTCGGGCAGAGATTCTACAATGAGCAGTTCTTC,CASSRLVGQRFYNEQFF
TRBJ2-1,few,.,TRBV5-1,TGCGCCAGCAGCAGGAGTGGACGGGACTCCTACAATGAGCAGTTCTTC,CASSRSGRDSYNEQFF
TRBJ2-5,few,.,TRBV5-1,TGCGCCAGCAGCCGGGACACCCAGAACCCCCAAGAGACCCAGTACTTC,CASSRDTQNPQETQYF
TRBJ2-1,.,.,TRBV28,TGTGCCAGCAGTTTAGCGGGACAGCCACCCAATGAGCAGTTCTTC,CASSLAGQPPNEQFF
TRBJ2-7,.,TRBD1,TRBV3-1,TGTGCCAGCAGCCACCTGGGACAGGGGGCCAGCGAGCAGTACTTC,CASSHLGQGASEQYF
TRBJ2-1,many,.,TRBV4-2,TGTGCCAGCAGCCTTCGGCGGGACTACAATGAGCAGTTCTTC,CASSLRRDYNEQFF
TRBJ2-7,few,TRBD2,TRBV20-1,TGCAGTGTTAGGGGACTAGCGGCTAGGGGGCAGTACTTC,CSVRGLAARGQYF
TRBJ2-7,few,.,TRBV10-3,TGTGCCATCAGTGAGTCGCCTGGGACCGAGCAGTACTTC,CAISESPGTEQYF
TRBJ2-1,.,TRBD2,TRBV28,TGTGCCGGCAGCCGTACTAGCGGGAGGGCCAATGAGCAGTTCTTC,CAGSRTSGRANEQFF
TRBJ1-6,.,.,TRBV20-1,TGCAGTGCTCGACGGACGGGAGATTCACCCCCCCACTTT,CSARRTGDSPPHF
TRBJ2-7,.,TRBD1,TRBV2,TGTGCCAGCAGGGCTGACAGGGGATCCTCCTACGAGCAGTACTTC,CASRADRGSSYEQYF
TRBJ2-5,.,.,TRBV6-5,TGTGCCAGCAGCTCCTCTCAGCGGGCCCAAGAGACCCAGCACTTC,CASSSSQRAQETQHF